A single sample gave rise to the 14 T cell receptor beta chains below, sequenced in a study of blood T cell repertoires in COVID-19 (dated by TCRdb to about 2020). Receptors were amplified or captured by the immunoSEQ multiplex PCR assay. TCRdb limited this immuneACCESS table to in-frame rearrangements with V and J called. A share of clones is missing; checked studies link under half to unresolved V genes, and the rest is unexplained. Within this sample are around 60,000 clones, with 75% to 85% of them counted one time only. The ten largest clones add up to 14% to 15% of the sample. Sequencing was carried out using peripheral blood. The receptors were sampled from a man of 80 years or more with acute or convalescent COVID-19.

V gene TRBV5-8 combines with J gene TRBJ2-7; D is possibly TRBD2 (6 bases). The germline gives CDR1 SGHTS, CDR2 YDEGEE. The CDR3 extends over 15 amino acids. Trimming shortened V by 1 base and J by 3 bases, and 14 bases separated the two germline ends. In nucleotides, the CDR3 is TGTGCCAGCAGCTTGCATTCCTTGGGAGGCTACGAGCAGTACTTC. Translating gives CASSLHSLGGYEQYF. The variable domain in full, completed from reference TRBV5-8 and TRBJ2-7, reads EAGVTQSPTHLIKTRGQQATLRCSPISGHTSVYWYQQALGLGLQFLLWYDEGEERNRGNFPPRFSGRQFPNYSSELNVNALELEDSALYLCASSLHSLGGYEQYFGPGTRLTVT.

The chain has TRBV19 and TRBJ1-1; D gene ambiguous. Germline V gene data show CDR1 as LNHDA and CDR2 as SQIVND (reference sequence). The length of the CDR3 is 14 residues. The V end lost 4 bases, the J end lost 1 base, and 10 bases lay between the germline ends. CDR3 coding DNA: TGTGCCAGTAGTACAAGCAATACGAACACTGAAGCTTTCTTT. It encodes CASSTSNTNTEAFF.

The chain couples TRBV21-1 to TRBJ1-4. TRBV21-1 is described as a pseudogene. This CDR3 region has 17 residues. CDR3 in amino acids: CASSYPPLTPEGEKLFF. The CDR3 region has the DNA TGTGCCAGCAGCTACCCCCCCCTGACTCCCGAGGGCGAAAAACTGTTTTTT.

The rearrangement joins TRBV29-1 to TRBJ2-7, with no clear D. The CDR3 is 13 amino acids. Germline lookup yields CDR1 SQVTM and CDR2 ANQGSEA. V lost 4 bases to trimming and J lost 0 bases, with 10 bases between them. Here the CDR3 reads CSVVGGRSYEQYF. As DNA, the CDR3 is TGCAGCGTTGTCGGCGGCCGCTCCTACGAGCAGTACTTC.

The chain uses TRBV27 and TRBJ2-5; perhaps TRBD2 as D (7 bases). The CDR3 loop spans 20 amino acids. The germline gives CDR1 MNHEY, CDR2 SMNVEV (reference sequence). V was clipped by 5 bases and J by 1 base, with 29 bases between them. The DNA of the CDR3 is TGTGCCAGCAGTGGGGGGGGGCGAGCTCAAGAACCTAAAATCCAAGAGACCCAGTACTTC. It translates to CASSGGGRAQEPKIQETQYF.

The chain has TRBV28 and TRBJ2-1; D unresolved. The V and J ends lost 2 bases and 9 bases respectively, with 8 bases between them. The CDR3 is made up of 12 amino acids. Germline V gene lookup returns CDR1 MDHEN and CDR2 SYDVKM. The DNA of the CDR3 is TGTGCCAGCAGTTTAAGTCGGGTTGAGCAGTTCTTC. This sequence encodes CASSLSRVEQFF.

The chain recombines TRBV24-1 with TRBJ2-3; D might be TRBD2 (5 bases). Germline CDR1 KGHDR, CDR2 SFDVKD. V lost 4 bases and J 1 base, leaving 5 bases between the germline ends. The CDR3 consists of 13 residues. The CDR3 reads CATSEGGTDTQYF. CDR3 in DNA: TGTGCCACCAGTGAGGGAGGCACAGATACGCAGTATTTT.

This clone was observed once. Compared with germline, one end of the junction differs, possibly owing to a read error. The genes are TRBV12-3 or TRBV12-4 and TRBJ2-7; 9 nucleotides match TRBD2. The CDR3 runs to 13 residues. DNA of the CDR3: TGTGCCAGCAGCCTGGCCCCAGCGGGGGGCCGTTCCTTC. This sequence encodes CASSLAPAGGRSF.

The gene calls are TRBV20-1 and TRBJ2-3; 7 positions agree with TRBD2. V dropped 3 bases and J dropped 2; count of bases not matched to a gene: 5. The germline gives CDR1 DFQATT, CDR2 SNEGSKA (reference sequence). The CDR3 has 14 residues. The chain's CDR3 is CSASQAGLTDTQYF. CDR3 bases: TGCAGTGCTAGTCAAGCGGGGCTCACAGATACGCAGTATTTT.

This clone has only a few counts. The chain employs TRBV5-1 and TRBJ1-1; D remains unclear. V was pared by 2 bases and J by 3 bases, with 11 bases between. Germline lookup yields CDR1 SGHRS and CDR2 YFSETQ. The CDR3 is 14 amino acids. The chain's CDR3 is CASSFAQKDTEAFF. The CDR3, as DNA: TGCGCCAGCAGCTTTGCACAGAAGGACACTGAAGCTTTCTTT.

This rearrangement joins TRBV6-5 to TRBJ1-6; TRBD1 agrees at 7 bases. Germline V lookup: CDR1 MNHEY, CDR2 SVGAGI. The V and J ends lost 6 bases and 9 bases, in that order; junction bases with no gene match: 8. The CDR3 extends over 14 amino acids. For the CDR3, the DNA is TGTGCCAGCAGGAGTACAGGGGCCGGTTCACCCCTCCACTTT. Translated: CASRSTGAGSPLHF.

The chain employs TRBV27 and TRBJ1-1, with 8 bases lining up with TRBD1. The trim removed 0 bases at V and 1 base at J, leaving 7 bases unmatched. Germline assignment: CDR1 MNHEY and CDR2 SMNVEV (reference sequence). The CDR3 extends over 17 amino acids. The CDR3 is CASSLSRRRGPNTEAFF. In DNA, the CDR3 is TGTGCCAGCAGTTTATCACGGCGCAGGGGGCCGAACACTGAAGCTTTCTTT.

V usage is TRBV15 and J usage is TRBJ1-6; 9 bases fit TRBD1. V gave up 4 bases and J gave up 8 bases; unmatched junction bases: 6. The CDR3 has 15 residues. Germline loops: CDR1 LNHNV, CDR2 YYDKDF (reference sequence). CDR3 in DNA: TGTGCCACCAGCAAGGCGGGACAGGGACATTCACCCCTCCACTTT. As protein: CATSKAGQGHSPLHF.

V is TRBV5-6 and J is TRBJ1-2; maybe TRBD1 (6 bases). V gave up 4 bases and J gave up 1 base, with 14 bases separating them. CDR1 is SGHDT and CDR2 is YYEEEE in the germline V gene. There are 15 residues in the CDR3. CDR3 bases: TGTGCCAGCAGCCGATCGGGACAATTTAACTATGGCTACACCTTC. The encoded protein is CASSRSGQFNYGYTF. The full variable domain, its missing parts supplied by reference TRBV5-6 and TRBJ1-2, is DAGVTQSPTHLIKTRGQQVTLRCSPKSGHDTVSWYQQALGQGPQFIFQYYEEEERQRGNFPDRFSGHQFPNYSSELNVNALLLGDSALYLCASSRSGQFNYGYTFGSGTRLTVV.